The 23 T cell receptor beta chains in this list originate from one sample, sequenced in a study of OX40 agonist ivuxolimab in advanced cancers. TCRdb's copy holds only in-frame clones and misses some; the assay was immunoSEQ multiplex PCR. The data contain approximately 97,000 clones, about nine tenths of them seen just once; the ten biggest clones take up around 5.2%. Sample: CD4+ or CD8+ T cells sorted from blood, taken in a trial of the OX40 agonist ivuxolimab. The receptors were sampled from an adult with an advanced solid tumor such as melanoma, head and neck, liver or kidney cancer.

J is TRBJ1-4 and V is TRBV30; 7 bases map to TRBD1. The CDR3 contains 17 residues. The trim removed 0 bases at V and 8 bases at J, leaving 15 bases unmatched. Germline CDR1 and CDR2: GTSNPN and SVGIG (reference sequence). Here the CDR3 reads CAWSVKFVRGLSEKLFF. The CDR3 coding sequence is TGTGCCTGGAGTGTAAAGTTTGTGAGGGGGCTATCGGAAAAACTGTTTTTT.

The J gene is TRBJ1-2, the V gene TRBV19; D not resolved. The CDR3 runs 16 residues. Germline V lookup: CDR1 LNHDA, CDR2 SQIVND (reference sequence). V was shortened by 5 bases and J by 1 base, with 17 bases between the two germline ends. The CDR3 loop is CASSLQGRNFNYGYTF. CDR3 bases: TGTGCCAGTAGTCTTCAAGGCCGAAATTTTAACTATGGCTACACCTTC.

This chain uses TRBV7-9 with TRBJ1-1; maybe TRBD1 (6 bases). The CDR3 has 13 residues. Trimming cost V 6 bases and J 2 bases, with 10 bases left between them. Germline V lookup: CDR1 SEHNR, CDR2 FQNEAQ (reference sequence). The CDR3 nucleotides read TGTGCCAGCAGAGGGGGTATTAACACTGAAGCTTTCTTT. It translates to CASRGGINTEAFF.

The chain couples TRBV30 to TRBJ1-5, with D perhaps matching TRBD1 (6 bases). The V gene lost 0 bases and the J gene lost 3 bases, with 12 bases spanning the gap. CDR3 size: 15 residues. Germline values: CDR1 GTSNPN, CDR2 SVGIG (reference sequence). Here the CDR3 reads CAWSVVRGSNQPQHF. In DNA form, the CDR3 reads TGTGCCTGGAGTGTAGTCAGGGGTTCCAATCAGCCCCAGCATTTT. Variable domain in full (rest from reference TRBV30 and TRBJ1-5): SQTIHQWPATLVQPVGSPLSLECTVEGTSNPNLYWYRQAAGRGLQLLFYSVGIGQISSEVPQNLSASRPQDRQFILSSKKLLLSDSGFYLCAWSVVRGSNQPQHFGDGTRLSIL.

The chain couples TRBV5-4 to TRBJ2-5; maybe TRBD2 (7 bases). V shed 4 bases and J shed 4 bases, with 14 bases lying between them. Germline CDR1 SGHNT, CDR2 YYREEE (reference sequence). CDR3 length: 14 amino acids. The CDR3 DNA reads as TGTGCCAGCAGCCCGGGCGGGGGCGCAGAGACCCAGTACTTC. This gives the protein CASSPGGGAETQYF.

A few counts support this clone. The chain has TRBV29-1 and TRBJ1-2; the D gene is possibly TRBD1 (5 bases). The CDR3 has 11 residues. Germline CDR1 reads SQVTM; CDR2 reads ANQGSEA. The ends were cut back, 7 bases at V and 4 bases at J, with 10 bases in the middle. The CDR3, as DNA: TGCAGCGACAGGAGCCCCTATGGCTACACCTTC. Amino acid sequence: CSDRSPYGYTF.

The chain couples TRBV6-6 to TRBJ1-5, with 10 bases identical to TRBD1. Germline values: CDR1 MNHNY, CDR2 SVGAGI (reference sequence). The CDR3 runs to 13 residues. The J segment lost 3 bases and the V segment lost 8 bases, leaving 1 base of the junction unmatched. CDR3 protein: CASGTGDNQPQHF. The CDR3 DNA follows: TGTGCCAGCGGGACAGGGGACAATCAGCCCCAGCATTTT.

The sample holds a few counts of this clone. The J gene is TRBJ1-5, the V gene TRBV27; D gene ambiguous. The germline V gene has CDR1 MNHEY and CDR2 SMNVEV (reference sequence). V was shortened by 3 bases and J by 1 base, with 4 bases between the two germline ends. CDR3 length equals 13 residues. This chain's CDR3 is CASSLGSNQPQHF. CDR3 bases: TGTGCCAGCAGTTTGGGCAGCAATCAGCCCCAGCATTTT.

The chain couples TRBV11-2 to TRBJ2-1, with unresolved D. CDR3 length equals 14 residues. Germline V lookup: CDR1 SGHAT, CDR2 FQNNGV. The V and J ends lost 1 base and 7 bases respectively, with 11 bases between them. CDR3 region: CASSLALLLNEQFF. CDR3 DNA: TGTGCCAGCAGCTTAGCCCTTCTCTTGAATGAGCAGTTCTTC.

V is TRBV28 and J is TRBJ1-1; 9 bases are shared with TRBD1. The CDR3 sequence is 17 residues long. The V gene's germline CDR1 is MDHEN and CDR2 SYDVKM. Trimming cost V 7 bases and J 1 base; bases outside gene matches: 13. CDR3 region: CASTLFRQGVRNTEAFF. DNA for the CDR3: TGTGCCAGCACCCTATTCCGACAGGGGGTGAGGAACACTGAAGCTTTCTTT.

The V call is TRBV7-9, the J call TRBJ2-2; the match to TRBD1 covers 8 bases. V shed 4 bases and J 7 bases; nucleotides not matched to a gene: 14. Germline V lookup: CDR1 SEHNR, CDR2 FQNEAQ (reference sequence). This CDR3 has 17 residues. The CDR3: CASSSLGQGRASGELFF. The DNA of the CDR3 is TGTGCCAGCAGCTCCTTAGGACAGGGAAGAGCGAGCGGGGAGCTGTTTTTT. The full variable domain, in which reference TRBV7-9 and TRBJ2-2 provide the parts outside the CDR3, is DTGVSQNPRHKITKRGQNVTFRCDPISEHNRLYWYRQTLGQGPEFLTYFQNEAQLEKSRLLSDRFSAERPKGSFSTLEIQRTEQGDSAMYLCASSSLGQGRASGELFFGEGSRLTVL.

V usage is TRBV5-5 and J usage is TRBJ2-1, with TRBD1 as a possible D gene (6 bases). The ends were cut back, 1 base at V and 8 bases at J, with 7 bases in the middle. The length of the CDR3 is 12 residues. The V gene's germline CDR1 is SGHKS and CDR2 YYEKEE (reference sequence). For the CDR3, the DNA is TGTGCCAGCAGCTTGACAGGGCATGAGCAGTTCTTC. Its protein product is CASSLTGHEQFF.

This sequence joins TRBV7-2 and TRBJ2-1; TRBD2 is a possible D gene (5 bases). Germline loops: CDR1 SGHTA, CDR2 FQGNSA. This CDR3 is 15 amino acids long. V was cut by 0 bases and J by 2 bases, with 8 bases left in between. CDR3 loop: CASSLAGGTYNEQFF. The CDR3 DNA is TGTGCCAGCAGCTTAGCTGGAGGAACCTACAATGAGCAGTTCTTC.

The chain couples TRBV30 to TRBJ1-1, with D hard to call. Germline V gives CDR1 GTSNPN, CDR2 SVGIG (reference sequence). The CDR3 consists of 13 residues. V was trimmed by 0 bases and J by 2 bases, leaving 7 bases between them. The CDR3 DNA reads as TGTGCCTGGAGTGTACGGAGAAACACTGAAGCTTTCTTT. This sequence encodes CAWSVRRNTEAFF.

The sample holds a few counts of this clone. This chain connects TRBV6-5 to TRBJ1-6; D is perhaps TRBD1 (6 bases). In germline, CDR1 is MNHEY, CDR2 SVGAGI. V was shortened by 0 bases and J by 9 bases, with 15 bases between the two germline ends. CDR3 length: 16 amino acids. This chain's CDR3 is CASSYSNTGLSSPLHF. CDR3 sequence (DNA): TGTGCCAGCAGTTACTCGAACACAGGGTTAAGTTCACCCCTCCACTTT.

V and J are TRBV19 and TRBJ1-2; possible D gene TRBD1, 5 bases. The CDR3 has 14 amino acids. CDR1 and CDR2 (germline): LNHDA, SQIVND (reference sequence). The V gene lost 5 bases and the J gene lost 4 bases, with 14 bases spanning the gap. CDR3 sequence: CASSPQGGAYGYTF. For the CDR3, the DNA is TGTGCCAGTAGTCCCCAGGGAGGGGCCTATGGCTACACCTTC.

The chain combines TRBV9 with TRBJ2-1; D possibly corresponds to TRBD1 (6 bases). The CDR3 runs 14 residues. CDR1 SGDLS and CDR2 YYNGEE come from the germline V gene. Trimming removed 3 bases at V and 7 bases at J, with 14 bases between. The CDR3 protein is CASSGGQPGNEQFF. In nucleotides, the CDR3 is TGTGCCAGCAGCGGCGGACAGCCTGGGAATGAGCAGTTCTTC.

The chain combines TRBV20-1 with TRBJ1-4; D is unclear. CDR1 and CDR2 from the germline V gene are DFQATT and SNEGSKA (reference sequence). CDR3 length equals 11 residues. V was cut by 1 base and J by 8 bases, with 5 bases left in between. CDR3 sequence: CSARASEKLFF. CDR3 coding DNA: TGCAGTGCTAGAGCATCCGAAAAACTGTTTTTT.

The rearrangement joins TRBV19 to TRBJ1-4; D perhaps matches TRBD1 (6 bases). Between the trimmed V and J ends, which lost 10 bases and 3 bases, there was a span of 12 bases. Germline CDR1 is LNHDA and CDR2 is SQIVND (reference sequence). The CDR3 contains 13 residues. CDR3 region: CATQQGANEKLFF. CDR3 sequence (DNA): TGTGCCACCCAACAGGGAGCTAATGAAAAACTGTTTTTT.

This chain joins TRBV15 and TRBJ2-1; D uncertain. The CDR3 runs 15 residues. Germline CDR1 is LNHNV and CDR2 is YYDKDF (reference sequence). With 7 bases removed from V and 1 base from J, the gap between germline ends came to 14 bases. Here the CDR3 DNA reads TGTGCCACCACCCCTTCGGTGGGTTCCTACAATGAGCAGTTCTTC. This gives the protein CATTPSVGSYNEQFF.

The chain links TRBV11-2 to TRBJ2-1; 7 bases map to TRBD1. This CDR3 spans 15 amino acids. V was clipped by 1 base and J by 2 bases; unmatched bases: 2. CDR1 is SGHAT, CDR2 FQNNGV, per germline. In DNA form, the CDR3 reads TGTGCCAGCAGCTTAGGGCAGGGGGCCTACAATGAGCAGTTCTTC. It specifies CASSLGQGAYNEQFF.

The chain links TRBV30 to TRBJ2-3; D remains ambiguous. Trimming pared 5 bases from V and 2 bases from J, leaving 5 bases between. The length of the CDR3 is 11 residues. Germline V CDR1 and CDR2: GTSNPN, SVGIG (reference sequence). The CDR3, as DNA: TGTGCCTGGGGCCACACAGATACGCAGTATTTT. Translating gives CAWGHTDTQYF.

The V gene is TRBV5-1, the J gene TRBJ1-1; 8 bases are shared with TRBD1. Germline assignment: CDR1 SGHRS and CDR2 YFSETQ. The CDR3 has 15 residues. With V trimmed by 8 bases and J by 4 bases, 13 bases remained unmatched. CDR3 nucleotide sequence: TGCGCCAGTAAGACAGGGGACGCCCGAAGCACTGAAGCTTTCTTT. It yields the protein CASKTGDARSTEAFF.